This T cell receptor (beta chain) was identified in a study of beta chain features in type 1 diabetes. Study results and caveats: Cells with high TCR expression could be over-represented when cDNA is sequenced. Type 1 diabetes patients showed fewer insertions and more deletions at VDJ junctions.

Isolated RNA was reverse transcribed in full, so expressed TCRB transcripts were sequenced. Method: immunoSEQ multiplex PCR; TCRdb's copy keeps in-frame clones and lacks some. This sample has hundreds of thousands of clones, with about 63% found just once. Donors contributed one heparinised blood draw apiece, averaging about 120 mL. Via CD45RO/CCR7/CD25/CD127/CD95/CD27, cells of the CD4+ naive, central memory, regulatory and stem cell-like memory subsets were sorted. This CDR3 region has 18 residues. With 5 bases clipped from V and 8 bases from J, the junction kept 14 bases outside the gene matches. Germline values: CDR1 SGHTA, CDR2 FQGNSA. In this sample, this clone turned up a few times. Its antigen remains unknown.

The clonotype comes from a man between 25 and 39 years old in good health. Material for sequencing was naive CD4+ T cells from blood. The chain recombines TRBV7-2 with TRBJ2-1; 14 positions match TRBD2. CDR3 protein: CASSRRPRLAGGQDEQFF. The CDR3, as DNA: TGTGCCAGCAGCCGTCGACCTCGACTAGCGGGGGGGCAGGATGAGCAGTTCTTC.